This T cell receptor (beta chain) stems from a study of cytomegalovirus exposure and HLA in healthy donors. Study outcomes and limitations: Prior analysis indicated that the majority of TCR beta V segments exhibited productivity approximately 87% or approximately 30% of the time. TCR beta sequences reportedly predicted the HLA-A and HLA-B alleles of most subjects accurately. High sensitivity and specificity were reportedly achieved when the classifier diagnosed cytomegalovirus status. The study assumed roughly uniform donor sequencing depth for presence/absence analyses.

Worth noting for this clone: The antigen is not known.

There are 14 residues in the CDR3. Germline CDR1 SGHTA, CDR2 FQGNSA. Between the trimmed V and J ends, which lost 6 bases and 6 bases, there was a span of 14 bases. The PCR contained 60 Vbeta and 13 Jbeta primers. Assay: immunoSEQ multiplex PCR; the TCRdb copy retains only in-frame clones and omits some. The sample comprises approximately 150,000 clones, under 75% of which are singletons, and approximately 6.5% rests with the top ten. The specimen was PBMCs. The TCR sequence derives from a woman aged 55 to 70 in good health and CMV-seropositive. This chain uses TRBV7-2 with TRBJ2-2; D might be TRBD2 (6 bases). CDR3 bases: TGTGCCAGCAGGGGGGGATCCCACGCCGGGGAGCTGTTTTTT. Its protein is CASRGGSHAGELFF. The variable domain in full, with the rest retrieved from reference TRBV7-2 and TRBJ2-2, is GAGVSQSPSNKVTEKGKDVELRCDPISGHTALYWYRQSLGQGLEFLIYFQGNSAPDKSGLPSDRFSAERTGGSVSTLTIQRTQQEDSAVYLCASRGGSHAGELFFGEGSRLTVL.